The clone carrying this TCR beta chain was seen a few times. What it binds is not known. V shed 7 bases and J shed 2 bases, with 24 bases lying between them. The CDR3 length is 19 residues. Per germline, CDR1 MNHNS and CDR2 SASEGT. The memory fraction was CD4+CD45RO+CD25- cells. Study-level results: Whole repertoires were not studied in the larger cohort, only one V-J beta rearrangement.

Constant-region reverse primers amplified full-length variable regions, followed by semi-nested Nested Universal Primer A PCR. Each CDR3 protein is one row after TCRdb ran MiXCR on the 5' RACE reads. Here the sample spans tens of thousands of distinct CDR3 sequences, around 26% being singletons. This receptor was taken from a female donor with breast cancer. The V call is TRBV6-1, the J call TRBJ2-6; D tentatively fits TRBD1 or TRBD2 (5 bases each). Sequenced input: tumor-infiltrating memory CD4+ T cells sorted from the breast tumor. Regarding subset: memory CD4+ T cells, CD4+CD45RO+CD25-. CDR3 loop: CASIGGYPTLRPGANVLTF. The CDR3 DNA reads as TGTGCCAGCATTGGGGGATATCCTACCCTAAGGCCTGGGGCCAACGTCCTGACTTTC.